A selection of T cell receptor beta chains follows, all from one sample in a study of shared clonotypes between healthy human individuals. Here immunoSEQ multiplex PCR was the method, and the copy in TCRdb shows in-frame clones only, minus some. Among 2 million to 2.5 million clones listed, around 92% were seen once. The specimen sequenced was naive CD4+ T cells from PBMCs. Receptor source: a young man in good health. Some clones in this sample may be carry-over from other donors' samples. The CDR3 runs from the conserved cysteine through the conserved F or W. The D gene is left open where the match is weak. Some rows mark clone size as missing; the rest say once, few, many or name a class of expanded clone.

V	size	D	J	CDR3	DNA
TRBV19	.	.	TRBJ2-2	CASSIGRRNTGELFF	TGTGCCAGTAGTATAGGGAGACGGAACACCGGGGAGCTGTTTTTT
TRBV18	.	TRBD1	TRBJ1-1	CASSEGQGAPGTEAFF	TGTGCCAGCTCAGAAGGACAGGGGGCGCCGGGCACTGAAGCTTTCTTT
TRBV7-9	.	.	TRBJ2-7	CASSYRSTYEQYF	TGTGCCAGCAGCTACAGAAGCACCTACGAGCAGTACTTC
TRBV7-2	.	.	TRBJ2-3	CASSSRQVASNTQYF	TGTGCCAGCAGCTCCCGACAGGTAGCGTCAAATACGCAGTATTTT
TRBV2	.	TRBD2	TRBJ2-7	CASSRTSGRMTTYEQYF	TGTGCCAGCAGTCGGACTAGCGGGAGGATGACTACCTACGAGCAGTACTTC
TRBV9	.	.	TRBJ2-3	CASSVGLSSTDTQYF	TGTGCCAGCAGCGTAGGTTTATCTAGCACAGATACGCAGTATTTT
TRBV9	once	.	TRBJ1-3	CASSPQTSDSGNTIYF	TGTGCCAGCAGCCCTCAGACCTCAGATTCTGGAAACACCATATATTTT
TRBV18	.	TRBD1	TRBJ2-7	CASSPRQGQYEQYF	TGTGCCAGCTCACCCCGACAGGGTCAGTACGAGCAGTACTTC
TRBV21-1	once	.	TRBJ2-1	CASSNDPEVYNEQFF	TGTGCCAGCAGCAACGACCCGGAGGTTTACAATGAGCAGTTCTTC
TRBV28	.	TRBD1	TRBJ1-3	CASSPPDRVYGNTIYF	TGTGCCAGCAGTCCCCCCGACAGGGTCTATGGAAACACCATATATTTT
TRBV2	.	TRBD1	TRBJ2-7	CASRLLGDRAYEQYF	TGTGCCAGTAGATTGTTGGGGGACAGAGCCTACGAGCAGTACTTC
TRBV6-5	.	TRBD1	TRBJ1-3	CATQQGVSGNTIYF	TGTGCCACCCAACAGGGGGTATCTGGAAACACCATATATTTT
TRBV9	.	TRBD2	TRBJ2-3	CASSVGPSGSRTDTQYF	TGTGCCAGCAGCGTAGGGCCTAGCGGCAGCCGCACAGATACGCAGTATTTT
TRBV7-2	.	.	TRBJ2-1	CASSLDFSPSYNEQFF	TGTGCCAGCAGCTTAGATTTTTCGCCGTCCTACAATGAGCAGTTCTTC
TRBV5-8	.	TRBD1	TRBJ2-1	CASLVGTVSYNEQFF	TGTGCCAGTCTTGTCGGGACAGTCTCCTACAATGAGCAGTTCTTC
TRBV11-2	.	.	TRBJ2-7	CASSLSTDSYEQYF	TGTGCCAGCAGCTTATCGACGGATTCCTACGAGCAGTACTTC
TRBV5-4	few	TRBD1	TRBJ2-4	CASSWGTGAKNIQYF	TGTGCCAGCAGCTGGGGGACAGGGGCCAAAAACATTCAGTACTTC
TRBV9	.	TRBD2	TRBJ2-2	CASSVQGVAGGRNTGELFF	TGTGCCAGCAGCGTGCAGGGGGTAGCGGGAGGTCGGAACACCGGGGAGCTGTTTTTT
TRBV28	.	.	TRBJ2-4	CASSTPQGTVQSGANIQYF	TGTGCCAGCAGTACCCCACAGGGAACGGTCCAATCAGGGGCAAACATTCAGTACTTC
TRBV20-1	.	.	TRBJ1-2	CSARAAGGYTF	TGCAGTGCTAGGGCAGCGGGAGGCTACACCTTC
TRBV5-8	.	TRBD1	TRBJ1-1	CASSRGLTEAFF	TGTGCCAGCAGCAGGGGGCTTACTGAAGCTTTCTTT
TRBV7-2	.	TRBD2	TRBJ2-1	CASSLSGAGLKNEQFF	TGTGCCAGCAGCCTGAGCGGGGCGGGGCTAAAAAATGAGCAGTTCTTC
TRBV11-2	.	.	TRBJ2-5	CASSPNPRGGQETQYF	TGTGCCAGCAGCCCCAACCCCAGGGGGGGCCAAGAGACCCAGTACTTC
TRBV28	.	.	TRBJ2-1	CASSLPLAIYNEQFF	TGTGCCAGCAGTTTACCGCTAGCGATTTACAATGAGCAGTTCTTC
TRBV5-4	.	.	TRBJ2-7	CASSLAAGPPYEQYF	TGTGCCAGCAGCTTGGCGGCGGGTCCACCCTACGAGCAGTACTTC
TRBV7-8	.	TRBD1	TRBJ1-1	CASSLETGGVTEAFF	TGTGCCAGCAGCTTAGAAACAGGGGGCGTCACTGAAGCTTTCTTT
TRBV9	.	.	TRBJ2-7	CASSVGVSSYEQYF	TGTGCCAGCAGCGTAGGGGTTAGCTCCTACGAGCAGTACTTC
TRBV7-9	once	.	TRBJ2-1	CASSLAWTVGYNEQFF	TGTGCCAGCAGCTTAGCGTGGACGGTCGGATACAATGAGCAGTTCTTC
TRBV27	.	TRBD2	TRBJ2-1	CASLSLGSGRYNEQFF	TGTGCCAGCCTATCCCTCGGTAGCGGGAGATACAATGAGCAGTTCTTC
TRBV11-2	.	.	TRBJ2-7	CASSPLRGGLSSSYEQYF	TGTGCCAGCAGCCCCCTCAGAGGGGGGCTCTCGAGCTCCTACGAGCAGTACTTC